This entry features one T cell receptor beta chain sequence. What this receptor recognizes is not known. Base quality data are lacking; no much larger clone is found one base away. Looking up the germline V gene yields CDR1 SGHRS and CDR2 YFSETQ. Germline trimming amounts to 0 bases on V and 5 bases on J, with 4 as the count of junction bases outside the gene matches. From the cysteine through the phenylalanine, the CDR3 covers 16 amino acids. The only DNA kept is the CDR3, 48 bases in frame from the first base. Donors were healthy HIV-negative adults with no recently reported acute infections or vaccinations. Every donor was a Caucasian adult residing in Nashville, Tennessee, USA. CD4+ T cells were enriched by magnetic negative selection; naive cells were then positively selected on CD45RA, and the negative fraction formed the memory subset. Blood was obtained by leukapheresis, after which PBMCs were separated by Ficoll-Histopaque density gradient centrifugation and cryopreserved in liquid nitrogen vapor phase. Purity and quantity of every magnetically sorted T cell population were checked by analytical flow cytometry. Genomic DNA was isolated from each sorted fraction and quantified by UV absorbance on a Nanodrop 2000c.

Using the deep immunoSEQ assay, multiplex PCR amplified TCR CDR3 regions from genomic DNA. For each cell subset, the extracted genomic DNA was distributed evenly across all wells of several immunoSEQ 96-well plates, and each plate served as one replicate. For sorted subsets, each replicate PCR was loaded with about 0.2 ug genomic DNA, equivalent to some 31,000 T cell genomes. Purified libraries were quantified with a Qubit 3.0 fluorometer, sized on a Bioanalyzer 2100, and re-quantified with the KAPA Library Quantification kit. Every immunoSEQ 96-well plate was sequenced on a dedicated single-read 150-cycle Illumina NextSeq 550 flow cell. In the authors' own workflow: Because only junctional sequences without quality scores were contained in the immunoSEQ output, filtering matching that applied to full-length reads could not be performed. To assign V/J genes and CDR3, sequences were annotated using PyIR, a Python wrapper for IgBLAST v1.9, with IMGT germline references. Reads were removed for weak V/J assignments (E-value above 1e-6), missing CDR3, stop codons, out-of-frame junctions, or ambiguous translated residues. V3J clonotypes were defined as sequences sharing the same inferred V gene, J gene, and CDR3 amino acid sequence. The percentage overlap between two repertoires was calculated by dividing the number of shared unique clonotypes by the size of the smaller repertoire. Three approaches were used to assess repertoire richness: RTK rarefaction, the Chao1 estimator, and Recon v2.1 estimates of unobserved clonotypes. Generation probabilities for all TCRbeta clonotypes obtained by the gDNA method from several donors were computed using OLGA. TCRdb carries this immuneACCESS record with in-frame sequences only. Its versions omit some clonotypes, under half of them owing to an unresolved V gene in the studies checked, with the rest unexplained. Clone size and the V and J calls come from that table; the DNA yielded D and trimming. The sample includes over a million clones, with 96% observed a single time. Over 1% of the sample is held by the ten biggest clonotypes.

The record originates from a study of shared clonotypes between healthy human individuals (dated by TCRdb to between 2020 and 2021). About the study as a whole: A couple of women and a few men aged 18 to 49 years were included in the cohort. For each donor, CD4 naive and CD4 memory were each run on three plates, CD8 naive on two plates, and CD8 memory on one plate. The study deeply sequenced blood TCR repertoires of five healthy adults to estimate repertoire size and the extent of clonotype sharing between individuals. To increase sequencing depth and limit assay-specific biases, different laboratories used diverse techniques to prepare libraries and sequence TCR repertoires. Each donor's leukapheresis produced roughly between roughly 0.85 and 9 billion PBMCs.

Study-wide conclusions, independent of this receptor: Based on pairwise subsampling, the degree of clonotype sharing among donors was expected to be affected by sequencing depth. When a few donors were compared, the shared fraction of clonotypes was 5% to 6.5% for naive CD4, 3.5% for naive CD8, about 2.4% for memory CD4, and under 0.5% for memory CD8. Estimated clonotype richness was generally larger for naive than for memory subsets. Sampling was restricted to blood, and TCR repertoires in tissue are likely to differ from TCR repertoires in blood. The genetic and exposure-history diversity represented was limited by the small number of donors. Even with the large sequencing depth, rarefaction of the sorted-subset datasets indicated that sequencing was incomplete. Compared with non-shared clonotypes, clonotypes shared by all four sorted-subset donors had higher generation probabilities.

The chain is assembled from TRBV5-1 and TRBJ2-2, with TRBD1 identical over 10 junction bases. Sequencing input: naive CD4+ T cells sorted from blood. Per the publication, the cell subset or site label means: CD45RA+ positively selected. The TCR was taken from a man in his thirties or forties in good health. This receptor has the CDR3 CASSLVRDRGTGELFF. The nucleotide sequence is TGCGCCAGCAGCTTGGTCCGGGACAGGGGTACCGGGGAGCTGTTTTTT.